Sequencing of this T cell receptor beta chain was carried out in a study of breast tumors, draining lymph nodes, adjacent tissues. Samples came from axillary lymph nodes draining the breast cancer. Whole-study results and caveats: Luminal-like breast cancer showed significantly higher tumor–nontumor repertoire similarity than basal-like. Tumor TCR diversity was below lymph nodes but above nontumor tissue.

From germline, CDR1 is MNHNS and CDR2 SASEGT. V was cut by 5 bases and J by 3 bases, with 8 bases left in between. This CDR3 comprises 12 residues. TCRdb re-derived calls from the multiplex PCR reads in MiXCR, one entry per CDR3 protein. This table has approximately 170,000 distinct CDR3 sequences, 30% to 35% appearing once. Details on this clonotype: Its specificity is unknown.

This chain connects TRBV6-1 to TRBJ2-7, with no clear D. This TCR was sampled from a female donor with breast cancer. Some clones in this sample may be carry-over from other donors' samples. Sequences were obtained from axillary lymph node tissue. The CDR3 sequence is CASSQYGYEQYF. The CDR3 nucleotides are TGTGCCAGCAGTCAATATGGCTACGAGCAGTACTTC.